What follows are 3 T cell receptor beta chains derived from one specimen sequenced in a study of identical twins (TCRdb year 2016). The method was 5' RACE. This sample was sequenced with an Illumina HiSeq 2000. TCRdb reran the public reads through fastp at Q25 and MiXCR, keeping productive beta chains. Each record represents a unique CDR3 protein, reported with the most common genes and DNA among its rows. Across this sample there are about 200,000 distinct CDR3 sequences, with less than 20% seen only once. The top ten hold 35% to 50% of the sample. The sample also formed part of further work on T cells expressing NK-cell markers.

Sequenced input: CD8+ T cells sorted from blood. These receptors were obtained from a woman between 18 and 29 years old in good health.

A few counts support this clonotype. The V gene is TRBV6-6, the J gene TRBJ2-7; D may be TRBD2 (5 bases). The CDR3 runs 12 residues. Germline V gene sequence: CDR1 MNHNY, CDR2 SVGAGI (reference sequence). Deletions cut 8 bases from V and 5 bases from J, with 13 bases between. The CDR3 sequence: CASWESSDEQYF. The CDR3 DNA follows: TGTGCCAGCTGGGAGAGCAGCGACGAGCAGTACTTC.

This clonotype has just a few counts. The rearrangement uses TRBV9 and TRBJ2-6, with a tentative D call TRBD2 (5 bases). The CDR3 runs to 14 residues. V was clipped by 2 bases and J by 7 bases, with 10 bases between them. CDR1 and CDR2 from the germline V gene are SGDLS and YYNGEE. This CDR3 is CASSVYEGANVLTF. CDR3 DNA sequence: TGTGCCAGCAGCGTTTACGAGGGAGCCAACGTCCTGACTTTC.

The CDR3 spells CASSQGLAGTNEQFF. The CDR3 DNA follows: TGTGCCAGCTCACAAGGACTAGCGGGGACAAATGAGCAGTTCTTC. This chain joins TRBV27 and TRBJ2-1; 12 bases match TRBD2. The CDR3 has 15 amino acids. Germline V lookup: CDR1 MNHEY, CDR2 SMNVEV (reference sequence). V was pared by 8 bases and J by 7 bases, with 9 bases of the junction left unmatched.